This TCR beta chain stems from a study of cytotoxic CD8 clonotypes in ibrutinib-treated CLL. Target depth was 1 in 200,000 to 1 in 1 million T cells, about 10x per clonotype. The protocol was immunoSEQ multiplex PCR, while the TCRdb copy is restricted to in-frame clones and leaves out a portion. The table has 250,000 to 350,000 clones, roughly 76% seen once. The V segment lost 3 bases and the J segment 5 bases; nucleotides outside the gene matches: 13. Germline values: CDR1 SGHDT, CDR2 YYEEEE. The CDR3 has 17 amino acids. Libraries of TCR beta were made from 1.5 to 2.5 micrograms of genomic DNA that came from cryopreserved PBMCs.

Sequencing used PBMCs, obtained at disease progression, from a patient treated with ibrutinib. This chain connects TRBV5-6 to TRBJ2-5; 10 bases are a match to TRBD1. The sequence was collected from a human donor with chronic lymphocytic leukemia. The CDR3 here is CASSSVFRQGAWETQYF. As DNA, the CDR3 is TGTGCCAGCAGCTCTGTTTTTCGACAGGGGGCCTGGGAGACCCAGTACTTC.